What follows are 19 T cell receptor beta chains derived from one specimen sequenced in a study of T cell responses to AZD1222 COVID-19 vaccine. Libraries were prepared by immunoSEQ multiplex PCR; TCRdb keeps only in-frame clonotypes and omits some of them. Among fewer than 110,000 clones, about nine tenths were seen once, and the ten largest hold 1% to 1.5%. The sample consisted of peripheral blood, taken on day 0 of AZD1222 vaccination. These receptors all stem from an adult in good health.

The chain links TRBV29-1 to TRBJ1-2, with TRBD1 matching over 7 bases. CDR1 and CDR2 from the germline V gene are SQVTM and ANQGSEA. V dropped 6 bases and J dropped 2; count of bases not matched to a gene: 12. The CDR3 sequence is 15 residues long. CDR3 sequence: CSVISRQGPNYGYTF. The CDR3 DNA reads TGCAGCGTCATCTCCCGACAGGGTCCCAACTATGGCTACACCTTC.

The DNA of the CDR3 is TGTGCCAGCTCACCATTTAACCACAATTCACCCCTCCACTTT. Amino acids: CASSPFNHNSPLHF. This rearrangement joins TRBV18 to TRBJ1-6; D gene uncertain. The length of the CDR3 is 14 residues. V was trimmed by 2 bases and J by 7 bases, leaving 9 bases between them. Germline V gives CDR1 KGHSH, CDR2 LQKENI. Supplemented by reference TRBV18 and TRBJ1-6, the full variable domain reads NAGVMQNPRHLVRRRGQEARLRCSPMKGHSHVYWYRQLPEEGLKFMVYLQKENIIDESGMPKERFSAEFPKEGPSILRIQQVVRGDSAAYFCASSPFNHNSPLHFGNGTRLTVT.

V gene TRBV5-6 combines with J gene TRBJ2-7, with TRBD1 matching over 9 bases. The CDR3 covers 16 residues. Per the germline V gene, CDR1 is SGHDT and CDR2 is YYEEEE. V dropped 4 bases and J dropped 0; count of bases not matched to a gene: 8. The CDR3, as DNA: TGTGCCAGCAGCCCTGTCGGGACAGGGAGCTCCTACGAGCAGTACTTC. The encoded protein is CASSPVGTGSSYEQYF.

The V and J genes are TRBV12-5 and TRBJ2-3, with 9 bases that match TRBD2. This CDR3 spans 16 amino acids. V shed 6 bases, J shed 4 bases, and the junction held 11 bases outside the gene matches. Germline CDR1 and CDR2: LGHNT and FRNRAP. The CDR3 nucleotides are TGTGCTAGTGGATGGCCGGGACTAGCAATTTCAGATACGCAGTATTTT. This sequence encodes CASGWPGLAISDTQYF.

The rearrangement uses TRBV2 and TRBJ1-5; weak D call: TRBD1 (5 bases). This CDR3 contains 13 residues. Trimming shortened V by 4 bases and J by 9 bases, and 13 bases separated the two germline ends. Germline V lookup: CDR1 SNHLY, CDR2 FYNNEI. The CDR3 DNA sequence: TGTGCCAGCAGTGGGGGGGTACTGGGGCCCCAGCATTTT. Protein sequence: CASSGGVLGPQHF.

CDR3 sequence: CASSLVRAPYGYTF. DNA for the CDR3: TGTGCCAGCAGCTTAGTTAGGGCTCCATATGGCTACACCTTC. This chain connects TRBV7-2 to TRBJ1-2; no clear D. With 1 base removed from V and 5 bases from J, the gap between germline ends came to 11 bases. The CDR3 totals 14 residues. Germline assignment: CDR1 SGHTA and CDR2 FQGNSA.

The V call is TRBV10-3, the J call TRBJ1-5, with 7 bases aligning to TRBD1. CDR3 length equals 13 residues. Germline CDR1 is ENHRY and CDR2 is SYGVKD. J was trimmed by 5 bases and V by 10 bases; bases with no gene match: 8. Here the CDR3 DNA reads TGTGCCACGTGGGGACAGTTCGATCAGCCCCAGCATTTT. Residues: CATWGQFDQPQHF.

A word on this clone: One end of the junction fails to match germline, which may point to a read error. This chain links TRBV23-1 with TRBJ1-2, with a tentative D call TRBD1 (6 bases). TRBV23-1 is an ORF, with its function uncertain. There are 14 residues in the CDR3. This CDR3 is CASSLDTHRVTCAF. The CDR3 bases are TGCGCCAGCAGTCTCGACACACACAGGGTAACCTGCGCCTTC.

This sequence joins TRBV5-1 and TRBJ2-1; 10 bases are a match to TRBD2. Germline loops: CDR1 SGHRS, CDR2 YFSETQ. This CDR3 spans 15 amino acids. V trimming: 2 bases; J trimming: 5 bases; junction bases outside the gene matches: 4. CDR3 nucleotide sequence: TGCGCCAGCAGCTTTACTAGCGGGGCCGACAATGAGCAGTTCTTC. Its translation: CASSFTSGADNEQFF.

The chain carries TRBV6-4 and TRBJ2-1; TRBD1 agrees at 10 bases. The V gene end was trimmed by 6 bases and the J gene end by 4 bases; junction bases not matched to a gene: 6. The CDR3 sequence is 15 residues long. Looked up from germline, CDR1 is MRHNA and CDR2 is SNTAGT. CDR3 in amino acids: CASSAGQGDYNEQFF. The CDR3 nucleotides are TGTGCCAGCAGCGCCGGACAGGGGGATTACAATGAGCAGTTCTTC.

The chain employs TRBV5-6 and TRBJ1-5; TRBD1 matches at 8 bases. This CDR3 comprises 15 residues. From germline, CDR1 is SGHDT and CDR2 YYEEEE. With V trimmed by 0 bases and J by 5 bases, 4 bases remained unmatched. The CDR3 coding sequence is TGTGCCAGCAGCTTGGGGACAGGGCTTCATCAGCCCCAGCATTTT. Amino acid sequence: CASSLGTGLHQPQHF.

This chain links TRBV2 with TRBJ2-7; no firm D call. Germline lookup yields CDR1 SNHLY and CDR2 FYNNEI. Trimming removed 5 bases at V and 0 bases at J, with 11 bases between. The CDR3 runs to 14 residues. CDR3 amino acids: CASSQDVTSYEQYF. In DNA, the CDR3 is TGTGCCAGCAGTCAGGACGTCACCTCCTACGAGCAGTACTTC.

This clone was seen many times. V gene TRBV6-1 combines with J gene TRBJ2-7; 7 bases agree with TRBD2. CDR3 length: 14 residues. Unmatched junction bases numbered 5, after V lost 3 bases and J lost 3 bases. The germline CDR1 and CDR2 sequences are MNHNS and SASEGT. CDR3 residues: CASSDWGGVYEQYF. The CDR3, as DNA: TGTGCCAGCAGTGATTGGGGAGGGGTCTACGAGCAGTACTTC.

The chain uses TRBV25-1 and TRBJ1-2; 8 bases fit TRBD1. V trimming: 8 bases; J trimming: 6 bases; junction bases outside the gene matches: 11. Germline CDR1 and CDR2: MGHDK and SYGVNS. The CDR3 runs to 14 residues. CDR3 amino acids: CASRFPDREDGYTF. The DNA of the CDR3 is TGTGCCAGCCGATTTCCGGACAGGGAGGATGGCTACACCTTC.

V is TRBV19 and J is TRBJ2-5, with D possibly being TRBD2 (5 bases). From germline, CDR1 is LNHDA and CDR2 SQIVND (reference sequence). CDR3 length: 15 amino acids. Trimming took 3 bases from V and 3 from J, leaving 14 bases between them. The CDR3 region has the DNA TGTGCCAGTAGTATGCGGGCTAGCACCAAAGAGACCCAGTACTTC. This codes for CASSMRASTKETQYF.

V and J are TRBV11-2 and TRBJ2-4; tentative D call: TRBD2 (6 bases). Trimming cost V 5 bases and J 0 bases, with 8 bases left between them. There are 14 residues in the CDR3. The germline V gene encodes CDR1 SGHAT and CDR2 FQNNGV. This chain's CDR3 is CASSGGLAKNIQYF. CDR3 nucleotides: TGTGCCAGCAGCGGGGGACTAGCCAAAAACATTCAGTACTTC.

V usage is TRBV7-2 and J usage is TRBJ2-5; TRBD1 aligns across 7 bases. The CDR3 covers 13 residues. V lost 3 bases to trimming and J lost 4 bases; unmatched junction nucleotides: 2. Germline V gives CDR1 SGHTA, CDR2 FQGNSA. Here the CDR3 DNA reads TGTGCCAGCAGCTTTAACAGGGGAGAGACCCAGTACTTC. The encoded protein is CASSFNRGETQYF.

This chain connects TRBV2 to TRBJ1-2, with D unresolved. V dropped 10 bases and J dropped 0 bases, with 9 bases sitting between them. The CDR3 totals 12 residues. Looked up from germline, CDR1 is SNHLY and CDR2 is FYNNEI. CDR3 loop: CATRTANYGYTF. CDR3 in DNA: TGTGCCACCCGGACGGCTAACTATGGCTACACCTTC.

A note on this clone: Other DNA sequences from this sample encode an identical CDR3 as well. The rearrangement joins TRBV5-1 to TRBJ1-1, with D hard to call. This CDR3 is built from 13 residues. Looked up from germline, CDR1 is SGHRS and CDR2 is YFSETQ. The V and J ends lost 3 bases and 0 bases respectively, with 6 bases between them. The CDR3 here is CASSWGLNTEAFF. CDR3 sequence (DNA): TGCGCCAGCAGCTGGGGATTGAACACTGAAGCTTTCTTT.